This T cell receptor beta chain was obtained from a study of shared clonotypes between healthy human individuals. Findings and limits, study-wide: Generation probabilities were higher for clonotypes shared across all four sorted-subset donors than for unshared ones. Generally, naive subsets (rather than memory subsets) showed larger estimated richness. How much donors shared clonotypes was expected to be affected by sequencing depth.

This CDR3 has 16 amino acids. CDR1 is SGHRS and CDR2 is YFSETQ in the germline V gene. The junction had 12 bases not matched to a gene; V was cut back by 3 bases and J by 6 bases. This table comes from immunoSEQ multiplex PCR, and its TCRdb copy is limited to in-frame clones, with some not included. Among about 2.5 million clones listed, around 90% were seen once. Every contributor of samples was a Caucasian grown-up residing in Nashville, Tennessee. Note on this clone: Its antigen remains unidentified.

This chain uses TRBV5-1 with TRBJ2-5; 9 bases line up with TRBD2. The TCR originated in a young man in good health. Some clones in this sample may be carry-over from other donors' samples. The material sequenced was naive CD4+ T cells from PBMCs. Described subset: CD45RA+ positively selected. The CDR3 bases are TGCGCCAGCAGCTCCCTTAGCGGGGGAGAGAGAAAGACCCAGTACTTC. Translation gives CASSSLSGGERKTQYF.